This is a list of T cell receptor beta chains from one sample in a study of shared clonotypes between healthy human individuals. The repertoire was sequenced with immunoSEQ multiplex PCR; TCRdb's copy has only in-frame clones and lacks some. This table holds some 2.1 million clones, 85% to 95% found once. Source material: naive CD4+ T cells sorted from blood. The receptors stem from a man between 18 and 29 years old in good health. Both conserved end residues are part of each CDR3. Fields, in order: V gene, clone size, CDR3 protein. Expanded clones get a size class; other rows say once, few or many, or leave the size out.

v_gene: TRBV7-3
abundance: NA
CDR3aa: CASGVFSWRYEQYF

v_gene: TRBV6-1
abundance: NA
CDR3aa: CATPGGAANNSPLHF

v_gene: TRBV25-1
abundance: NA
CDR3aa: CASSEFQGRGELFF

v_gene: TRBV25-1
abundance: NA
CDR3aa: CASSVGGTSPLEQFF

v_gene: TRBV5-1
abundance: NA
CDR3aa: CASSLLRESRTDTQYF

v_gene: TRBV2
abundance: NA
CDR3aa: CASSEEGFLYGYTF

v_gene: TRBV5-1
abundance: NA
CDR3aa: CASSWTGWDTGELFF

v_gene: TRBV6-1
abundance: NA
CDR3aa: CASSELYRGRNQPQHF

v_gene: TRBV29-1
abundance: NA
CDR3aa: CSVVGGQGAYEQYF

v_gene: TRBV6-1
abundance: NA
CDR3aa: CASSPQGISGGYTF

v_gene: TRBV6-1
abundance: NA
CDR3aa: CASSQGPSNYGYTF

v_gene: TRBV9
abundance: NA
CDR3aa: CASSVAPGQETQYF

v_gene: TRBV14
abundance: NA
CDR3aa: CASSQVRPVNTGELFF

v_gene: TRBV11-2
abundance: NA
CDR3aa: CASSLDLETQYF

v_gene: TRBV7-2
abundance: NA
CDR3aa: CASSLVGTAANEQFF

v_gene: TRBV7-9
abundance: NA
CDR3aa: CASTPRGDFNSPLHF

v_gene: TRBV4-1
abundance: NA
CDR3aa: CASSQPSDTQYF

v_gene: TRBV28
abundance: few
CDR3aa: CASSLLTGELFF

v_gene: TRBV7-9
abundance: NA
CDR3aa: CASSLLGGYTF

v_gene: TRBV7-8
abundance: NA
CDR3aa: CASSLADRGKTQYF

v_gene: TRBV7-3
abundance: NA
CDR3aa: CASSILAGGADTQYF

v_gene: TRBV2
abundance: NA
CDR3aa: CASRVTGNHEQYF

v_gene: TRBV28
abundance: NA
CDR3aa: CASRLAGLNTGELFF

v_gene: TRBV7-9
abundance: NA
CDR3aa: CASSRDRNYGYTF

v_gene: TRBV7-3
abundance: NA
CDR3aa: CASSPGGSTDTQYF

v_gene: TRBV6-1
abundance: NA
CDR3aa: CASTDGSNYGYTF

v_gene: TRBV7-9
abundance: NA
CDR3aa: CASSLTSGNVLTF

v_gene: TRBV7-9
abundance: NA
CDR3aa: CASSLARTLGATNYGYTF

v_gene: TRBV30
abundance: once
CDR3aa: CAWSGRRVSTDTQYF

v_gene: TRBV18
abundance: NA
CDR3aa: CASSLTGGFFEKLFF

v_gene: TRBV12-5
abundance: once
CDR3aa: CASAPDGNYGYTF

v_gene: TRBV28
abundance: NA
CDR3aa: CASSATFSQPQHF

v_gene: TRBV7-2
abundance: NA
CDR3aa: CASSSWVTGGYGYTF

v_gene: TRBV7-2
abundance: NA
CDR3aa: CASSPKVGQPSYEQYF

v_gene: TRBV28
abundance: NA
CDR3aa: CASSLTGDAQKLFF

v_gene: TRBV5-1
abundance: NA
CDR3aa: CASSQNTEAFF

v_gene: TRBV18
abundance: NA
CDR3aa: CASSPILAGVTDTQYF

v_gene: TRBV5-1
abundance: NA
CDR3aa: CASSRLGQGSYEQYF

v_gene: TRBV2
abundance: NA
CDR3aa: CASGDLWETQYF

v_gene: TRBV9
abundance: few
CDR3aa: CASSVEGAAYNEQFF

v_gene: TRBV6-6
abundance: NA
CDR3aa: CASSPPGTGELFF

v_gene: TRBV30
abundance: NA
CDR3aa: CAWRLAGQETQYF

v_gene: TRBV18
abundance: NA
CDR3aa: CASSPSREKLFF

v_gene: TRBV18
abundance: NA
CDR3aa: CASSPRTGEGSPLHF

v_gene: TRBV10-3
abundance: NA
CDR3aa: CAIRGPNGYTF

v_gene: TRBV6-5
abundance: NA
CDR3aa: CASSYWAPLSTDTQYF

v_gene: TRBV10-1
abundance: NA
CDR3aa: CATATSGSYEQYF

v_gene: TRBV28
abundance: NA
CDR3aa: CASRGGLAQYF

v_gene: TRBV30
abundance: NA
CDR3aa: CAWSVIQGIHEQYF

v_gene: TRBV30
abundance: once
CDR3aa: CAWSSSYEQFF

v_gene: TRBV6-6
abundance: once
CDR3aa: CASSIGLASTDTQYF

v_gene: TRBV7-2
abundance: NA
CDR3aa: CASSFRLAGVYGYTF

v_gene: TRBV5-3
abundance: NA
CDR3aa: CARIRQRGNKGGRGKSYEQYF

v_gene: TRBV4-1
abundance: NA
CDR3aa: CASSQEGRIAGSEAFF

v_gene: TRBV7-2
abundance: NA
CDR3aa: CASSLGSSALYEQYF

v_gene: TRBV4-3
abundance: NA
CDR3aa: CASSQERGAGSYEQYF

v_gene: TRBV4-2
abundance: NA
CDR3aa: CASSQFGAYTDTQYF